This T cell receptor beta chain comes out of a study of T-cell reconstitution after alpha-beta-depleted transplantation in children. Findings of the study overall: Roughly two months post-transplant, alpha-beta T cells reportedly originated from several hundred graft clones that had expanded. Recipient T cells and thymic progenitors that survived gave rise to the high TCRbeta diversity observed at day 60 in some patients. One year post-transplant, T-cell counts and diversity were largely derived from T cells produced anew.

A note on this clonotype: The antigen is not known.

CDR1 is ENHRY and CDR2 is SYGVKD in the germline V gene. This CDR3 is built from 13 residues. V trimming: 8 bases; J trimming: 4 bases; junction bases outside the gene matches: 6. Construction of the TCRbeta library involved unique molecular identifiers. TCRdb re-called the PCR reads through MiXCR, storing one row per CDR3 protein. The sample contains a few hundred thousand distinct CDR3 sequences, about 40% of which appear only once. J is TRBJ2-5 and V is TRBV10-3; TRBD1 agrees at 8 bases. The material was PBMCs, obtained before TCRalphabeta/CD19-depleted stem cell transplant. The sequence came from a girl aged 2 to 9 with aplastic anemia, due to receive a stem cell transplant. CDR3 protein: CAISDRDGETQYF. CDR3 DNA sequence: TGTGCCATCTCGGACAGGGACGGAGAGACCCAGTACTTC.